The present TCR beta chain was sequenced within a study of graft-versus-host responses after intestinal transplantation. Whole-study context: Transplant recipients had multivisceral, liver-intestinal, or isolated intestinal grafts.

Notes on the study in general: Patients with graft-donor T cell macrochimerism had high graft-versus-host to host-versus-graft clonal ratios in allografts.

The CDR3 sequence is 15 residues long. Germline V gene data show CDR1 as LNHDA and CDR2 as SQIVND (reference sequence). J was trimmed by 3 bases and V by 5 bases; bases with no gene match: 3. Using immunoSEQ multiplex PCR, the repertoire was profiled, and TCRdb retains in-frame clones only, with some absent. The top ten hold approximately 3.1% of the sample, which has 12,000 or so clones, 90% to 95% seen once. Concerning this clone itself: Its antigen remains unidentified.

Noted time point: postoperative day 105 after intestinal transplantation (dayNNNN = postoperative day). Material: PBMCs, obtained 105 days after intestinal transplantation. The sequence was collected from a human patient who received an intestinal transplant, so some T cells may come from the graft donor. The J gene is TRBJ1-4, the V gene TRBV19; 10 bases map to TRBD1. The CDR3 reads CASSPGTGANEKLFF. CDR3 DNA sequence: TGTGCCAGTAGTCCCGGGACAGGGGCTAATGAAAAACTGTTTTTT.